Sequencing of this T cell receptor (beta chain) was carried out in a study of control samples from healthy donors and cancer patients. V dropped 6 bases and J dropped 5 bases, with 13 bases sitting between them. Germline V gene sequence: CDR1 MNHEY, CDR2 SVGAGI. The CDR3 extends over 14 amino acids. The protocol was immunoSEQ multiplex PCR, while the TCRdb copy is restricted to in-frame clones and leaves out a portion. The table lists 190,000 or so clones, about 93% of them singletons. This TCR came from a man aged 18-30 years in good health. The specimen was blood. This chain links TRBV6-5 with TRBJ2-2; maybe TRBD1 (6 bases). The CDR3, as DNA: TGTGCCAGCAGCGCCGACAGGTTTACCGGGGAGCTGTTTTTT. Its protein product is CASSADRFTGELFF.